The following is a T cell receptor (beta chain) sequence with its context. The antigen remains undetermined. CDR1 is SGHNT, CDR2 YYREEE, per germline (reference sequence). Deletions cut 1 base from V and 4 bases from J, with 7 bases between. This CDR3 contains 13 residues. The data originate from a study of shared clonotypes between healthy human individuals. Assay execution proceeded at the deep level. Sequencing used immunoSEQ multiplex PCR; TCRdb keeps in-frame clones, though not all of them. In the table there are around 1.5 million clones, nearly 99% of which are singletons. Study-wide results and limits: Non-shared clonotypes had lower generation probabilities than those shared by all four donors.

V is TRBV5-4 and J is TRBJ2-3; D ambiguous. Material for sequencing was naive CD4+ T cells sorted from blood. Documented subset: CD45RA+ positively selected. The receptor was isolated from a young man in good health. The CDR3: CASSLFGADTQYF. CDR3 in DNA: TGTGCCAGCAGCTTGTTTGGAGCAGATACGCAGTATTTT.